This TCR beta chain appears in the sequencing data of a study of blood T cell repertoires in COVID-19. About the study: Sample material is recorded as cDNA or gDNA derived from T cells, B-cell-depleted T cells, or PBMCs.

CDR1 SGHTA and CDR2 FQGNSA come from the germline V gene. CDR3 length equals 14 residues. The V and J ends lost 3 bases and 9 bases respectively, with 12 bases between them. In the study's own analysis: Reference gene primer amplification yielded estimated nucleated cell counts. Using immunoSEQ multiplex PCR, the repertoire was profiled, and TCRdb retains in-frame clones only, with some absent. D and trimming come from the DNA, and the V and J calls and clone size come from that table. The sample lists more than 350,000 clones, roughly 90% occurring once. The TCR originated in a woman aged 25-40 years with COVID-19, enrolled during active disease. The chain uses TRBV7-2 and TRBJ1-6; possibly TRBD1 for D (5 bases). The specimen was peripheral blood. CDR3 residues: CASSLGLRRSPLHF. CDR3 sequence (DNA): TGTGCCAGCAGCTTGGGACTTAGGCGTTCACCCCTCCACTTT.